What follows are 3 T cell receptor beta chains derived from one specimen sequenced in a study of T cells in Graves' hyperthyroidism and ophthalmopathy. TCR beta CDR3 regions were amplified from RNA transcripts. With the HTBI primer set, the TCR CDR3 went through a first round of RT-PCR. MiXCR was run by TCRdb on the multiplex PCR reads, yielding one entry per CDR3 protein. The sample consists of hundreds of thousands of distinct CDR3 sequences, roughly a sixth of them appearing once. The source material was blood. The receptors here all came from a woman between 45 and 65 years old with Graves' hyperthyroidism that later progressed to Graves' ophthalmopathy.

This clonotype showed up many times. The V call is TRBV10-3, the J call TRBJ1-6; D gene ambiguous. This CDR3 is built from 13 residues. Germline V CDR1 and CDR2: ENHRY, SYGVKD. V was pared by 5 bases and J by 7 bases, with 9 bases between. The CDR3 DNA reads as TGTGCCATCAGTACTAATCGGAATTCACCCCTCCACTTT. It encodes CAISTNRNSPLHF.

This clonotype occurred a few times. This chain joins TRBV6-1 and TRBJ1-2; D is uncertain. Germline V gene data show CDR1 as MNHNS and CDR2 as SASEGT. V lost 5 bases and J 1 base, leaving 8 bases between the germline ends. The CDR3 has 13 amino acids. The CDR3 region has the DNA TGTGCCAGCAGTTACGATCTTAACTATGGCTACACCTTC. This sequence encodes CASSYDLNYGYTF.

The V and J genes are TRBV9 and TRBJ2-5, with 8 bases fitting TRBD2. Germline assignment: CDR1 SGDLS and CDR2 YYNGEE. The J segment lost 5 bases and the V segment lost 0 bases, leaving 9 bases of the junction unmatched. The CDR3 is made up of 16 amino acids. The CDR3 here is CASSVDDGGAAETQYF. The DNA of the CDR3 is TGTGCCAGCAGCGTAGACGACGGGGGGGCCGCGGAGACCCAGTACTTC.